This T cell receptor (beta chain) was retrieved from a study of blood T cell repertoires in COVID-19. In the study overall: The origin of the acute and convalescent COVID-19 samples was the United States, Italy and Spain. Sources were T cells, B-cell-depleted T cells, or PBMCs; the material itself was cDNA or gDNA.

In the authors' workflow: Amplification with reference gene primers provided the estimates of nucleated cell counts. Method: immunoSEQ multiplex PCR; TCRdb's copy keeps in-frame clones and lacks some. D and trimming come from the DNA, and the V and J calls and clone size come from that table. The profile shows 240,000 or so clones, approximately 90% of them singletons. CDR3 length: 15 residues. The germline CDR1 and CDR2 sequences are SGHAT and FQDESV (reference sequence). Trimming cost V 4 bases and J 0 bases, with 12 bases left between them. In Cohort 3, a recovered donor had either two negative PCRs, clearance, or symptom resolution.

This chain joins TRBV11-1 and TRBJ1-1; tentative D call: TRBD1 (5 bases). This clonotype was obtained from a man aged 40-50 years who had recovered from COVID-19. The sample comprised PBMCs or T cells enriched from blood (not recorded which). For the CDR3, the DNA is TGTGCCAGCAGCTCGAAAGGGGTTGTGAACACTGAAGCTTTCTTT. Translated, it gives CASSSKGVVNTEAFF.